This T cell receptor (beta chain) stems from a study of blood T cell repertoires in COVID-19. Some clones are missing from TCRdb's copy, which holds only in-frame ones; the method was immunoSEQ multiplex PCR. The sample lists nearly 110,000 clones; about 90% were seen once. This CDR3 has 15 residues. Per germline, CDR1 SEHNR and CDR2 FQNEAQ (reference sequence). V lost 6 bases to trimming and J lost 7 bases; unmatched junction nucleotides: 11. Input material: peripheral blood. This chain links TRBV7-9 with TRBJ1-4; the match to TRBD1 covers 7 bases. The source is a woman aged 25-40 years with acute or convalescent COVID-19. CDR3 sequence reads: CASRPRDSLGEKLFF. DNA of the CDR3: TGTGCCAGCAGGCCAAGGGACAGTCTAGGTGAAAAACTGTTTTTT.